This TCR beta chain was captured in a study of spatial heterogeneity in lung cancer. Study-wide background: Beta-chain sequences were consistently detected more often than alpha-chain sequences.

Whole-study results and caveats: Ubiquitous expanded tumor TCRs were seen in blood more at resection than at follow-up.

Each CDR3 protein gets one entry after TCRdb re-called the 5' RACE reads with MiXCR. Of tens of thousands of distinct CDR3 sequences listed, approximately 12% were seen once; the top ten hold 6.5% to 7.5%. In the case of this clonotype: The target antigen is unknown.

This sample's time point: sample taken at primary tumor resection. Whole RNA, isolated from tumor, nontumor lung or frozen PBMC, was sequenced without prior sorting. The CDR3 extends over 14 amino acids. Germline CDR1 SGDLS, CDR2 YYNGEE. The ends were cut back, 0 bases at V and 6 bases at J, with 11 bases in the middle. The TCR originated in a male donor with early-stage non-small cell lung cancer. The chain links TRBV9 to TRBJ2-3; TRBD1 is a possible D gene (5 bases). This material consisted of PBMCs, taken at surgery. CDR3 region: CASSVVGVFDTQYF. Here the CDR3 DNA reads TGTGCCAGCAGCGTAGTAGGGGTTTTTGATACGCAGTATTTT.